What follows are 9 T cell receptor beta chains derived from one specimen sequenced in a study of blood T cell repertoires in COVID-19 (TCRdb year 2020). The method was the immunoSEQ multiplex PCR assay. TCRdb's version of the immuneACCESS table is confined to in-frame rearrangements and falls short of the full clone set. An unresolved V gene accounts for under half of the shortfall where checked; the remainder is of unknown origin. Recorded for this sample are around 300,000 clones; about nine tenths of them occurred a single time. The ten most abundant clones make up 6% to 7% of the sample. Sequencing was done on a sample of peripheral blood. The receptors here all came from a young woman with COVID-19, enrolled during active disease.

This clone was found once. The chain recombines TRBV12-3 or TRBV12-4 with TRBJ1-3, with 7 bases lining up with TRBD1. The V segment lost 5 bases and the J segment 4 bases; nucleotides outside the gene matches: 2. The CDR3 totals 13 residues. The CDR3 sequence: CASSQDRGNTIYF. DNA of the CDR3: TGTGCCAGCAGTCAGGACAGGGGAAACACCATATATTTT.

V and J are TRBV28 and TRBJ1-2, with 8 bases identical to TRBD1. This CDR3 comprises 13 residues. The germline gives CDR1 MDHEN, CDR2 SYDVKM. J gave up 4 bases and V 4 bases, and 2 bases lay outside the gene matches. CDR3: CASSSGQAYGYTF. As DNA, the CDR3 is TGTGCCAGCAGTTCGGGACAGGCCTATGGCTACACCTTC.

The gene calls are TRBV29-1 and TRBJ1-2, with D possibly matching TRBD1 (6 bases). The germline V gene encodes CDR1 SQVTM and CDR2 ANQGSEA. With 4 bases removed from V and 4 bases from J, the gap between germline ends came to 16 bases. The length of the CDR3 is 14 residues. CDR3 bases: TGCAGCGTTGGGGGGGGTACAGGGTCCTATGGCTACACCTTC. Its translation is CSVGGGTGSYGYTF.

This chain connects TRBV28 to TRBJ1-2; a possible D gene is TRBD1 (5 bases). Deletions cut 2 bases from V and 1 base from J, with 11 bases between. Germline V gives CDR1 MDHEN, CDR2 SYDVKM. The CDR3 is 15 amino acids. The CDR3 spells CASSLPRGGNYGYTF. The CDR3 nucleotides read TGTGCCAGCAGTTTACCAAGGGGTGGTAACTATGGCTACACCTTC.

The rearrangement links TRBV14 to TRBJ2-7; TRBD2 agrees at 7 bases. Germline lookup yields CDR1 SGHDN and CDR2 FVKESK. CDR3 size: 17 residues. Losses at the gene ends were 0 bases for V and 5 bases for J; bases not matched to a gene: 13. The CDR3 region has the DNA TGTGCCAGCAGCCAAGATAAGGGGAGGGTATGGAGGAACGAGCAGTACTTC. Its translation is CASSQDKGRVWRNEQYF.

This clone appeared a single time. For the CDR3, the DNA is TGTGCCAGCAAAAGCGGACAGACGCCAAGTACAGATACGCAGTATTTT. As protein: CASKSGQTPSTDTQYF. The chain links TRBV2 to TRBJ2-3, with D possibly TRBD1 on 6 matching bases. The CDR3 runs to 16 residues. Trimming took off 7 bases at V and 3 bases at J, with 20 bases between the two ends. Germline CDR1 reads SNHLY; CDR2 reads FYNNEI.

The V gene is TRBV10-2, the J gene TRBJ2-3; D is undetermined. Germline loops: CDR1 WSHSY, CDR2 SAAADI. Between the trimmed V and J ends, which lost 0 bases and 4 bases, there was a span of 14 bases. The CDR3 loop spans 16 amino acids. CDR3 nucleotide sequence: TGCGCCAGCAGTGAGTCGAAGTCGAGAGACTCAGATACGCAGTATTTT. Residues: CASSESKSRDSDTQYF.

The chain employs TRBV27 and TRBJ2-7; D unresolved. Germline lookup yields CDR1 MNHEY and CDR2 SMNVEV (reference sequence). The CDR3 has 12 residues. V lost 5 bases to trimming and J lost 4 bases, with 9 bases between them. The CDR3 DNA is TGTGCCAGCAGTAATCAGAAGTACGAGCAGTACTTC. Its protein is CASSNQKYEQYF.

This chain uses TRBV21-1 with TRBJ1-1; the tabulated D call, TRBD1, remains unverified against the DNA. TRBV21-1 corresponds to a pseudogene. The CDR3 extends over 17 amino acids. This CDR3 is CASSKEVSAGTKTEAFF. The CDR3 DNA is TGTGCCAGCAGCAAAGAAGTTAGCGCCGGGACAAAGACTGAAGCTTTCTTT.